Below are 27 T cell receptor beta chains sequenced from a single sample in a study of shared clonotypes between healthy human individuals. Clones were sequenced by immunoSEQ multiplex PCR, and TCRdb holds only the in-frame ones, with some missing. The sample includes some 2.1 million clones, around 93% of them seen just once. As defined, naive CD8 cells were CD45RO-negative and positively selected for CCR7, with terminally differentiated effector memory CD45RA+ cells excluded. Sequenced material: naive CD8+ T cells from PBMCs. The receptor set was obtained from a young man in good health. Some clones in this sample may be carry-over from other donors' samples.

The V call is TRBV7-3, the J call TRBJ1-2; 10 bases line up with TRBD1. The V gene's germline CDR1 is SGHTA and CDR2 FQGTGA. The CDR3 runs 14 residues. The J segment lost 5 bases and the V segment lost 5 bases, leaving 5 bases of the junction unmatched. CDR3 protein: CASSQDRGDYGYTF. In DNA, the CDR3 is TGTGCCAGCAGCCAGGACAGGGGGGATTATGGCTACACCTTC.

The CDR3 DNA is TGCAGCGTTGAAGATCCACAGGGGGCACGGTACACTGAAGCTTTCTTT. It encodes CSVEDPQGARYTEAFF. The gene calls are TRBV29-1 and TRBJ1-1; 9 bases are shared with TRBD1. The CDR3 extends over 16 amino acids. V gave up 0 bases and J gave up 3 bases; unmatched junction bases: 8. Germline CDR1 reads SQVTM; CDR2 reads ANQGSEA. The whole variable domain, remainder taken from reference TRBV29-1 and TRBJ1-1, is SAVISQKPSRDICQRGTSLTIQCQVDSQVTMMFWYRQQPGQSLTLIATANQGSEATYESGFVIDKFPISRPNLTFSTLTVSNMSPEDSSIYLCSVEDPQGARYTEAFFGQGTRLTVV.

The chain combines TRBV7-8 with TRBJ2-7; D is unclear. Germline CDR1 reads SGHVS; CDR2 reads FQNEAQ. This CDR3 is built from 12 residues. Trimming shortened V by 10 bases and J by 2 bases, and 12 bases separated the two germline ends. The CDR3 sequence is CATGLGAYEQYF. CDR3 sequence (DNA): TGTGCCACCGGTTTGGGTGCCTACGAGCAGTACTTC. Based on the CDR3 plus reference TRBV7-8 and TRBJ2-7, the full variable domain is GAGVSQSPRYKVAKRGQDVALRCDPISGHVSLFWYQQALGQGPEFLTYFQNEAQLDKSGLPSDRFFAERPEGSVSTLKIQRTQQEDSAVYLCATGLGAYEQYFGPGTRLTVT.

This chain connects TRBV5-1 to TRBJ2-1; 7 bases are a match to TRBD1. This CDR3 contains 16 residues. Germline trimming cut 1 base from V and 8 bases from J; bases unmatched to any gene: 12. Germline V gene sequence: CDR1 SGHRS, CDR2 YFSETQ. CDR3 DNA: TGCGCCAGCAGCTTGAAGGACAGGTTGAAGTTCGATGAGCAGTTCTTC. As protein: CASSLKDRLKFDEQFF.

The chain has TRBV5-1 and TRBJ2-2; no reliable D call. CDR3 length equals 12 residues. V shed 4 bases and J shed 6 bases, with 7 bases lying between them. Germline CDR1 and CDR2: SGHRS and YFSETQ. CDR3 nucleotides: TGCGCCAGCAGCCCGGGCCCCGGGGAGCTGTTTTTT. Translation: CASSPGPGELFF.

The chain employs TRBV5-4 and TRBJ2-5, with 7 bases that match TRBD2. This CDR3 region has 11 residues. Losses at the gene ends were 10 bases for V and 2 bases for J; bases not matched to a gene: 2. CDR1 is SGHNT, CDR2 YYREEE, per germline (reference sequence). CDR3 residues: CAAGDQETQYF. The CDR3 DNA reads TGTGCCGCGGGAGATCAAGAGACCCAGTACTTC.

The genes are TRBV15 and TRBJ2-7; the D is unclear. V gave up 0 bases and J gave up 4 bases, with 13 bases separating them. Germline CDR1 and CDR2: LNHNV and YYDKDF (reference sequence). The CDR3 contains 15 residues. In DNA, the CDR3 is TGTGCCACCAGCAGAGAGTCCAAATCACCTTACGAGCAGTACTTC. This sequence encodes CATSRESKSPYEQYF.

V usage is TRBV28 and J usage is TRBJ2-1, with D hard to call. The CDR3 runs to 12 residues. Between the trimmed V and J ends, which lost 5 bases and 8 bases, there was a span of 10 bases. Looked up from germline, CDR1 is MDHEN and CDR2 is SYDVKM. CDR3 sequence (DNA): TGTGCCAGCAGTCGGCCCGGCCATGAGCAGTTCTTC. This gives the protein CASSRPGHEQFF.

The chain carries TRBV27 and TRBJ2-1; 10 bases align to TRBD1. CDR3 length: 15 residues. CDR1 and CDR2 (germline): MNHEY, SMNVEV (reference sequence). The trim removed 5 bases at V and 3 bases at J, leaving 4 bases unmatched. Here the CDR3 DNA reads TGTGCCAGCAGTCATGGGACAGGGGTCTACAATGAGCAGTTCTTC. Translation: CASSHGTGVYNEQFF.

This chain connects TRBV11-2 to TRBJ2-7, with 9 bases lining up with TRBD1. The CDR3 sequence is 16 residues long. Germline-derived CDR1 and CDR2 are SGHAT and FQNNGV. Trimming cost V 1 base and J 3 bases; bases outside gene matches: 7. The CDR3 spells CASSLGGGTGFYEQYF. The CDR3, as DNA: TGTGCCAGCAGCTTAGGAGGAGGGACAGGGTTCTACGAGCAGTACTTC. Full variable domain (missing parts from reference TRBV11-2 and TRBJ2-7): EAGVAQSPRYKIIEKRQSVAFWCNPISGHATLYWYQQILGQGPKLLIQFQNNGVVDDSQLPKDRFSAERLKGVDSTLKIQPAKLEDSAVYLCASSLGGGTGFYEQYFGPGTRLTVT.

The J gene is TRBJ2-2, the V gene TRBV19; D not certain. This CDR3 spans 14 amino acids. V lost 3 bases, J lost 6 bases, and 11 bases lay in between. CDR1 is LNHDA and CDR2 is SQIVND in the germline V gene (reference sequence). In nucleotides, the CDR3 is TGTGCCAGTAGTATGGTCCATATTTCCGGGGAGCTGTTTTTT. Its protein product is CASSMVHISGELFF.

The rearrangement joins TRBV30 to TRBJ2-5; no clear D gene. Germline V gene lookup returns CDR1 GTSNPN and CDR2 SVGIG (reference sequence). The CDR3 loop spans 13 amino acids. V lost 0 bases and J lost 3, with 8 bases in between. The CDR3 DNA follows: TGTGCCTGGAGTGTAATACCCGAAGAGACCCAGTACTTC. This sequence encodes CAWSVIPEETQYF.

V usage is TRBV7-9 and J usage is TRBJ2-7, with TRBD2 matching over 9 bases. V was clipped by 6 bases and J by 5 bases; unmatched bases: 8. The CDR3 loop spans 14 amino acids. Looked up from germline, CDR1 is SEHNR and CDR2 is FQNEAQ (reference sequence). DNA of the CDR3: TGTGCCAGCAGTCTGGGACTAGCTAGCCACGAGCAGTACTTC. Its translation: CASSLGLASHEQYF.

V usage is TRBV27 and J usage is TRBJ2-5, with D tentatively TRBD1 (5 bases). There are 15 residues in the CDR3. V lost 2 bases to trimming and J lost 4 bases, with 14 bases between them. From germline, CDR1 is MNHEY and CDR2 SMNVEV (reference sequence). For the CDR3, the DNA is TGTGCCAGCAGTTTAAGCCAGGGCCTAGGAGAGACCCAGTACTTC. Amino acids: CASSLSQGLGETQYF.

To note about this clone: A far larger clone is one base from this, pointing to a likely read error. Other nucleotide sequences from this sample produce the same CDR3. The V and J genes are TRBV11-1 and TRBJ1-1, with D hard to call. The CDR3 has 13 residues. Looked up from germline, CDR1 is SGHAT and CDR2 is FQDESV (reference sequence). Trimming took 1 base from V and 1 from J, leaving 4 bases between them. The CDR3 bases are TGTGCCAGCAGCTTAGGGGGGAACACTGAAGCTTTCTTT. Protein product: CASSLGGNTEAFF.

This clone appeared a single time. V is TRBV5-6 and J is TRBJ2-1; 14 nucleotides align to TRBD2. CDR1 is SGHDT and CDR2 is YYEEEE in the germline V gene. The CDR3 is 15 amino acids. Trimming took 5 bases from V and 9 from J; bases not matched to a gene: 7. The CDR3 loop reads CASSSLTSGRGEQFF. The CDR3, as DNA: TGTGCCAGCAGTTCGTTGACTAGCGGGAGGGGTGAGCAGTTCTTC.

DNA of the CDR3: TGTGCCAGCAGTTACGGGAGGGCCCCGGGGGGGAATGAGCAGTTCTTC. Protein: CASSYGRAPGGNEQFF. This chain connects TRBV27 to TRBJ2-1, with 8 bases aligning to TRBD2. With V trimmed by 4 bases and J by 7 bases, 12 bases remained unmatched. Germline lookup yields CDR1 MNHEY and CDR2 SMNVEV (reference sequence). This CDR3 spans 16 amino acids.

The rearrangement uses TRBV6-4 and TRBJ2-7; D is uncertain. CDR1 MRHNA and CDR2 SNTAGT come from the germline V gene. Trimming stripped 2 bases from V and 5 bases from J, with 13 bases between. The CDR3 totals 14 residues. The CDR3 is CASSDLPAADEQYF. The CDR3 DNA sequence: TGTGCCAGCAGTGACCTTCCCGCTGCGGACGAGCAGTACTTC.

CDR3 sequence: CASSQDAGDNQPQHF. The CDR3 DNA follows: TGCGCCAGCAGCCAAGATGCAGGGGACAATCAGCCCCAGCATTTT. This sequence joins TRBV4-1 and TRBJ1-5; maybe TRBD1 (6 bases). Germline-derived CDR1 and CDR2 are MGHRA and YSYEKL. Trimming took off 0 bases at V and 3 bases at J, with 9 bases between the two ends. The CDR3 length is 15 residues.

The chain couples TRBV7-8 to TRBJ1-2; possibly TRBD1 for D (5 bases). Germline lookup yields CDR1 SGHVS and CDR2 FQNEAQ. The V gene lost 5 bases and the J gene lost 2 bases, with 15 bases spanning the gap. The CDR3 sequence is 15 residues long. DNA for the CDR3: TGTGCCAGCAGCCCCAACATGAGACAGAACTATGGCTACACCTTC. The encoded protein is CASSPNMRQNYGYTF.

This clone has just a few counts. Other DNA sequences in the same sample also yield this CDR3. The chain joins TRBV4-1 to TRBJ1-1; D gene uncertain. The CDR3 spans 11 residues. Germline V gene data show CDR1 as MGHRA and CDR2 as YSYEKL. V was trimmed by 4 bases and J by 5 bases, leaving 5 bases between them. The CDR3 loop is CASSLGTEAFF. The CDR3 nucleotides are TGCGCCAGCAGCCTCGGTACTGAAGCTTTCTTT.

The chain links TRBV28 to TRBJ2-3; the D gene could be TRBD1 or TRBD2 (5 bases each). The CDR3 consists of 18 residues. Trimming removed 4 bases at V and 6 bases at J, with 26 bases between. Germline V CDR1 and CDR2: MDHEN, SYDVKM. The CDR3: CASSSHRLSGTPVDTQYF. The DNA of the CDR3 is TGTGCCAGCAGTTCCCATCGCTTAAGTGGGACCCCAGTCGATACGCAGTATTTT.

The chain has TRBV5-4 and TRBJ1-2; the match to TRBD1 covers 10 bases. Trimming cost V 2 bases and J 5 bases; bases outside gene matches: 3. The CDR3 totals 14 residues. Germline CDR1 reads SGHNT; CDR2 reads YYREEE (reference sequence). CDR3 residues: CASSFGTGVYGYTF. CDR3 DNA sequence: TGTGCCAGCAGCTTCGGGACAGGGGTATATGGCTACACCTTC.

The chain is built from TRBV29-1 and TRBJ2-5, with 8 bases fitting TRBD1. The DNA end favors TRBJ2-7, so the J call may be wrong. CDR1 is SQVTM and CDR2 is ANQGSEA in the germline V gene. CDR3 length: 13 amino acids. The CDR3 sequence is CSALGTGPYEQYF. The CDR3 DNA sequence: TGCAGCGCCCTCGGGACAGGACCCTACGAGCAGTACTTC.

The chain is built from TRBV6-5 and TRBJ2-1; 12 bases line up with TRBD2. The V gene end was trimmed by 0 bases and the J gene end by 9 bases; junction bases not matched to a gene: 6. In germline, CDR1 is MNHEY, CDR2 SVGAGI. The CDR3 length is 16 residues. The CDR3, as DNA: TGTGCCAGCAGTTACTCCCGACTAGCGGGAGTAAGTGAGCAGTTCTTC. It is translated as CASSYSRLAGVSEQFF.

This chain connects TRBV10-3 to TRBJ2-1, with D possibly matching TRBD2 (5 bases). Germline CDR1 reads ENHRY; CDR2 reads SYGVKD. With 2 bases removed from V and 12 bases from J, the gap between germline ends came to 11 bases. The CDR3 extends over 12 amino acids. The chain's CDR3 is CAISEGLPGQFF. CDR3 bases: TGTGCCATCAGTGAGGGACTGCCGGGGCAGTTCTTC.

Note on this clone: Additional DNA sequences in this sample encode the identical CDR3. The V call is TRBV9, the J call TRBJ1-1; possible D gene TRBD1, 5 bases. Trimming removed 0 bases at V and 2 bases at J, with 8 bases between. Germline-derived CDR1 and CDR2 are SGDLS and YYNGEE. The CDR3 contains 14 residues. The DNA for the CDR3 is TGTGCCAGCAGCGTAGGAGGGGCTAACACTGAAGCTTTCTTT. Amino acids: CASSVGGANTEAFF.